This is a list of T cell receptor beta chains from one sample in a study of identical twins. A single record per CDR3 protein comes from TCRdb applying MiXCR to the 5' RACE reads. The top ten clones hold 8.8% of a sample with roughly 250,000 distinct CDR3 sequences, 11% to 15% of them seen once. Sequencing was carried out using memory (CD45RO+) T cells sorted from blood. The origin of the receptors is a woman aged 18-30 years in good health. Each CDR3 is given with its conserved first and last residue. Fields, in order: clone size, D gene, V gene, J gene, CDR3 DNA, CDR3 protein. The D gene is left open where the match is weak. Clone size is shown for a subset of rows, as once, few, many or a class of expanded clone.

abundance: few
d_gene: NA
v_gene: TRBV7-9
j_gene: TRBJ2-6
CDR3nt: TGTGCCAGCAGCTTAGGGACTTTTTCTGGGGCCAACGTCCTGACTTTC
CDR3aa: CASSLGTFSGANVLTF

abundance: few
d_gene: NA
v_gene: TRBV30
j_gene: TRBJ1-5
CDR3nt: TGTGCCTGGAGCCCCGATAGCAATCAGCCCCAGCATTTT
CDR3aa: CAWSPDSNQPQHF

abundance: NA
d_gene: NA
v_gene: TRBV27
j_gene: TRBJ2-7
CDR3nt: TGTGCCAGCAGGGGACGGTACTACGAGCAGTACTTC
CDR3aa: CASRGRYYEQYF

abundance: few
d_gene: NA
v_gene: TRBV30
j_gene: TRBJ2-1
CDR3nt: TGTGCCTCTTACGGGGGAGTGAATGAGCAGTTCTTC
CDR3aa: CASYGGVNEQFF

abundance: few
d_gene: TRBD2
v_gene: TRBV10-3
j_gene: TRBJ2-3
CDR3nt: TGTGCCATCTCGGCGGGGGGCGGCACAGATACGCAGTATTTT
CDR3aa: CAISAGGGTDTQYF

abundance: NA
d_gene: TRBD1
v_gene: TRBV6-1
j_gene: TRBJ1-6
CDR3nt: TGTGCCAGCAGTGAAGGGGACAGGTGGAATTCACCCCTCCACTTT
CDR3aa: CASSEGDRWNSPLHF

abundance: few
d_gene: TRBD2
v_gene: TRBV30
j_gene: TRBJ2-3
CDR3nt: TGTGCCTGGAGTGGGACTAGCGGGAGCACAGATACGCAGTATTTT
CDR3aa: CAWSGTSGSTDTQYF

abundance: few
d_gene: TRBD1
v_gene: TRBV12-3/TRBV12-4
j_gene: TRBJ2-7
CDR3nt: TGTGCCAGCTCCCCAGACAGGGGGCTCCTCTACGAGCAGTACTTC
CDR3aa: CASSPDRGLLYEQYF

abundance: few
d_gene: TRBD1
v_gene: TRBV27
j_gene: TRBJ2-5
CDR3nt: TGTGCCAGCAGTTGGGGACAGACAAGACAAGAGACCCAGTACTTC
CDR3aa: CASSWGQTRQETQYF

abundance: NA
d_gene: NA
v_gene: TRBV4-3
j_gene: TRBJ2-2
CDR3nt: TGCGCCAGCAGCCAAGATCGTTACAGTCTTTACACCGGGGAGCTGTTTTTT
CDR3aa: CASSQDRYSLYTGELFF

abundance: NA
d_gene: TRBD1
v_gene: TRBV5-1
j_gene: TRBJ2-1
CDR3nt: TGCGCCAGCTCCCCCGGGACAGGGCCCCTGAGCTCCTACAATGAGCAGTTCTTC
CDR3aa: CASSPGTGPLSSYNEQFF

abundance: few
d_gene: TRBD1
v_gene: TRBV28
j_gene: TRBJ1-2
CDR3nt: TGTGCCAGCAGTCCCGGGACAGAAGACTATGGCTACACCTTC
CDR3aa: CASSPGTEDYGYTF

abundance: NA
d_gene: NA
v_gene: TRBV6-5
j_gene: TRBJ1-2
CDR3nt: TGTGCCAGCAGTTACTCGACTGGGTACTATGGCTACACCTTC
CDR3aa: CASSYSTGYYGYTF

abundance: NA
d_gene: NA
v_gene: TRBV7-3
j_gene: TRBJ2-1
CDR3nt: TGTGCCAGCAGCTCCTCGGAGCGACCATACAATGAGCAGTTCTTC
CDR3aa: CASSSSERPYNEQFF

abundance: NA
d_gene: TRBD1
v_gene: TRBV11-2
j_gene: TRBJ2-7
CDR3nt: TGTGCCAGCAGCTTTGGTAGGGACAGTAGTATTTACGAGCAGTACTTC
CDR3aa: CASSFGRDSSIYEQYF

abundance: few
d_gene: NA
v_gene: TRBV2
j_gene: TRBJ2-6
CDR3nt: TGTGCCAGCAACCCCCCCTCTGGGGCCAACGTCCTGACTTTC
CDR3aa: CASNPPSGANVLTF

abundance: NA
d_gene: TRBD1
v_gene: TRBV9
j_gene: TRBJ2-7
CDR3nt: TGTGCCAGCAGCGCCCAAGGACAGGGGATCGCCGAGCAGTACTTC
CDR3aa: CASSAQGQGIAEQYF

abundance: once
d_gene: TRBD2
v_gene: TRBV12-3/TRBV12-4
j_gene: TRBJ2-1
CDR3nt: TGTGCCAGCAGTTTAGCGCTGACTAGCGGGCTCGAAGATGAGCAGTTCTTC
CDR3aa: CASSLALTSGLEDEQFF

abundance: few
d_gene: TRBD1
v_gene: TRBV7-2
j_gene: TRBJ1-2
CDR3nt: TGTGCCAGCAGCTTAGCCGGACAGGTCTATGGCTACACCTTC
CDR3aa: CASSLAGQVYGYTF

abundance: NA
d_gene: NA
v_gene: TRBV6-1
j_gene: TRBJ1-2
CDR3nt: TGTGCTACCAGGTCGAGGACGACAGGTTTTAACTATGGCTACACCTTC
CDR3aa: CATRSRTTGFNYGYTF

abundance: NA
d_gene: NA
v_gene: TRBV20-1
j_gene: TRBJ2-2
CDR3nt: TGCAGTGCTAGAGATCAGTCTCCGGACCTCCACACCGGGGAGCTGTTTTTT
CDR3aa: CSARDQSPDLHTGELFF

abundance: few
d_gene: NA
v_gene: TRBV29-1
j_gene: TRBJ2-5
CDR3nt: TGCAGCGTTGAAGTTAAAGTGACACGGGTTGGGACCCAGTACTTC
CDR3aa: CSVEVKVTRVGTQYF

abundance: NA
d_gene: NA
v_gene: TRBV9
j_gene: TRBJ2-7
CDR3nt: TGTGCCAGCAGCGTAGATCCGGGGACCTACGAGCAGTACTTC
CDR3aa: CASSVDPGTYEQYF

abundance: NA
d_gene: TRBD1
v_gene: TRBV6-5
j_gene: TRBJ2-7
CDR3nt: TGTGCCAGCAGTTTGGACAGGGGGCTTGAGCAGTACTTC
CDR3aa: CASSLDRGLEQYF

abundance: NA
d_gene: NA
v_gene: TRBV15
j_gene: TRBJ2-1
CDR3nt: TGTGCCACCAGCAGATTGGGCGGAAGCTCCTACAATGAGCAGTTCTTC
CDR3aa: CATSRLGGSSYNEQFF

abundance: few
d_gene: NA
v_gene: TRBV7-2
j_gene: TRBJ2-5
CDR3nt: TGTGCCAGCAGCTGGCTAGGGGGAGAGACCCAGTACTTC
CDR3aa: CASSWLGGETQYF

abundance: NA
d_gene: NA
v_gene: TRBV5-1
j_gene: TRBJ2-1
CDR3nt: TGCGCCAGCAGAATCTTCCAGTTGGAGGATGAGCAGTTCTTC
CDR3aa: CASRIFQLEDEQFF

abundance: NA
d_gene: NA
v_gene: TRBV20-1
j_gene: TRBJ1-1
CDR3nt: TGCAGTGCTAGCGAGACCCTGAACACTGAAGCTTTCTTT
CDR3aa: CSASETLNTEAFF

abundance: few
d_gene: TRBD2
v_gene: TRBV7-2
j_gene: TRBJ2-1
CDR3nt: TGTGCCAGCAGCTTAGACGCGGGAGGGCGGCACAATGAGCAGTTCTTC
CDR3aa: CASSLDAGGRHNEQFF

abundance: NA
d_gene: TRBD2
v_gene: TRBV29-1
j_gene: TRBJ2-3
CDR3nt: TGCAGCGTTGTGTGGACTAGAACGGATACGCAGTATTTT
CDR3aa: CSVVWTRTDTQYF

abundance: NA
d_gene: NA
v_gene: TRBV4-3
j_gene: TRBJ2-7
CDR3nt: TGCGCCAGCAGCCAAGACGTAAGGGGCTACGAGCAGTACTTC
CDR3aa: CASSQDVRGYEQYF

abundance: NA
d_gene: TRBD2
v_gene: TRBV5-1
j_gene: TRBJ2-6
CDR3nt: TGCGCCAGCAGATCTACTAGCGGGGGTTTCGCTGGGGCCAACGTCCTGACTTTC
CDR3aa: CASRSTSGGFAGANVLTF

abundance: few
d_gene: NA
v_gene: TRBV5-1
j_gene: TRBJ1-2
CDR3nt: TGCGCCAGCAGCTTAGATAACGGCGGGATGTATGGCTACACCTTC
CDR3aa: CASSLDNGGMYGYTF

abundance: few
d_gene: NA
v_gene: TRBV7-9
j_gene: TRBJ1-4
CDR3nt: TGTGCCAGCAGCTTACGCACCGAAAAACTGTTTTTT
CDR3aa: CASSLRTEKLFF

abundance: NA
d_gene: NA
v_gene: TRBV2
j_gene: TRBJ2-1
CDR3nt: TGTGCCACCGATGAGGGCCCATACAATGAGCAGTTCTTC
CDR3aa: CATDEGPYNEQFF

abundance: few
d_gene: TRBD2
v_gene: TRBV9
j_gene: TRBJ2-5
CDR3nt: TGTGCCAGCAGCGTAGGGACTAGCGGGTATCAAGAGACCCAGTACTTC
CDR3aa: CASSVGTSGYQETQYF

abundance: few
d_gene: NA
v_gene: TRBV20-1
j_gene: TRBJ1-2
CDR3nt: TGCAGTGCTAGTTCTGATAACTATGGCTACACCTTC
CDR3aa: CSASSDNYGYTF

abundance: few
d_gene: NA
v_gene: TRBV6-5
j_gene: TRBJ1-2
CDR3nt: TGTGCCAGCAGTTACTCGTGGGAGGGGGATGGCTACACCTTC
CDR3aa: CASSYSWEGDGYTF

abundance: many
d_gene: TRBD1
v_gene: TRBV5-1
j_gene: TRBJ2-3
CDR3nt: TGCGCCAGCAGCTTGGGGACAGGCGGATGGAATACAGATACGCAGTATTTT
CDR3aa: CASSLGTGGWNTDTQYF

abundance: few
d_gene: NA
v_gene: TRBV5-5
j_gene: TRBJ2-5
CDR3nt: TGTGCCAGCAGCCTGGGGACGTCGGCGGTGACCCAGTACTTC
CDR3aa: CASSLGTSAVTQYF

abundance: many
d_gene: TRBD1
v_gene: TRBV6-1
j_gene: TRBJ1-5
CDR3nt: TGTGCCAGCAGTCGACAGGGAGGTCAGCCCCAGCATTTT
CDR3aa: CASSRQGGQPQHF

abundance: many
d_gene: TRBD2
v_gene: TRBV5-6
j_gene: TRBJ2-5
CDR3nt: TGTGCCAGCAGCCCGACTAGCGGGGGACAAGAGACCCAGTACTTC
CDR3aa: CASSPTSGGQETQYF

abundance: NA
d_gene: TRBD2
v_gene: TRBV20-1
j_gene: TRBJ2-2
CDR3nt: TGCAGTGCTGGCACCTTAGCGGGAGGTGGTGCCGGGGAGCTGTTTTTT
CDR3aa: CSAGTLAGGGAGELFF

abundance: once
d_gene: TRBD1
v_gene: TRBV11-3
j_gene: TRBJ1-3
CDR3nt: TGTGCCAGCAGCCTACTCAGTGTCCAGGGGGCGCGCGGAAACACCATATATTTT
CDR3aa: CASSLLSVQGARGNTIYF

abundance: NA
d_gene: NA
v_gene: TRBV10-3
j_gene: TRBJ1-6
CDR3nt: TGTGCCATCAGTGGTTCCAGAGGGGATTCACCCCTCCACTTT
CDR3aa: CAISGSRGDSPLHF

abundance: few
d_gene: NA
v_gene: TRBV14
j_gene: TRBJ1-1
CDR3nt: TGTGCCAGCACCTTGGACCCGAACACTGAAGCTTTCTTT
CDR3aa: CASTLDPNTEAFF

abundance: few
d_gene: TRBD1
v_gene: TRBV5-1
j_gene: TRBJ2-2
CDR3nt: TGCGCCAGCAGTATTACAGGGGACAACACCGGGGAGCTGTTTTTT
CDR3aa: CASSITGDNTGELFF

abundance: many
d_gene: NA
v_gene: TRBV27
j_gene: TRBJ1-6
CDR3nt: TGTGCCAGCAGGTCCCCAGGGGTCAATTCACCCCTCCACTTT
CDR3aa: CASRSPGVNSPLHF

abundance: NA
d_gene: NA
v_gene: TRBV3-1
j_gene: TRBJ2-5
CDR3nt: TGTGCCAGCAGCCAAGCCGCTAAGAGCATCAAAGAGACCCAGTACTTC
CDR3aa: CASSQAAKSIKETQYF

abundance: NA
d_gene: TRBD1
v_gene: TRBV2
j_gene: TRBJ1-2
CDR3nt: TGTGCCAGCACCGGGGTCCAACAGGGGTTGGGTGGCTACACCTTC
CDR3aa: CASTGVQQGLGGYTF

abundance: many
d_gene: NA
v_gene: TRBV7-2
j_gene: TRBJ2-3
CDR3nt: TGTGCCAGCAGCTTAGCCAGCCGGACTATCACAGATACGCAGTATTTT
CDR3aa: CASSLASRTITDTQYF

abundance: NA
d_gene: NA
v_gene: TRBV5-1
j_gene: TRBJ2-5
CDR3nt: TGCGCCAGCAGCACGGACAGAGAGACCCAGTACTTC
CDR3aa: CASSTDRETQYF

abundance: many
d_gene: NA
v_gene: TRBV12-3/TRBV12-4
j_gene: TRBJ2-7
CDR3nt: TGTGCCAGCAGTCGATTTGCGCGCTCCTACGAGCAGTACTTC
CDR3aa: CASSRFARSYEQYF

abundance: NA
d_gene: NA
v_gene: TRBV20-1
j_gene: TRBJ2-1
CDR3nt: TGCAGTGCTACCGCGGGAAAGGGGCAGTTCTTC
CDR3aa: CSATAGKGQFF

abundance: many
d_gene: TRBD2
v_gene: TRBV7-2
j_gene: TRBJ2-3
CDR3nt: TGTGCCAGCAGTCCACTTCTAGCGGGAGAGGGGGATACGCAGTATTTT
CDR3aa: CASSPLLAGEGDTQYF

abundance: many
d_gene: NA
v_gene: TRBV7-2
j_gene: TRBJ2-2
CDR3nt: TGTGCCAGCAGCTTAGATCGAGGGTCTGGGGAGCTGTTTTTT
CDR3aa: CASSLDRGSGELFF

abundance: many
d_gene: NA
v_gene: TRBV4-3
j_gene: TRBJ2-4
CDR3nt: TGCGCCAGCAGCCAAGAGAGCCGGGATCCCAAAAACATTCAGTACTTC
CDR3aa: CASSQESRDPKNIQYF